Presented here are 25 T cell receptor beta chains from one specimen sequenced in a study of cytomegalovirus exposure and HLA in healthy donors. In the PCR, 60 Vbeta and 13 Jbeta primers were used. Profiled with immunoSEQ multiplex PCR; TCRdb holds only in-frame clones, not every one. The table includes 150,000 to 200,000 clones, approximately 80% detected once. The sample taken for sequencing was PBMCs. The receptors here all came from a male donor in good health and CMV-seropositive.

The rearrangement links TRBV28 to TRBJ2-7; a weak D match, TRBD1 (5 bases). CDR1 is MDHEN, CDR2 SYDVKM, per germline. The CDR3 is made up of 14 amino acids. V lost 8 bases, J lost 0 bases, and 14 bases lay in between. This CDR3 reads CASVRDFPSYEQYF. The DNA for the CDR3 is TGTGCCAGCGTCAGGGATTTCCCCTCCTACGAGCAGTACTTC.

This chain uses TRBV13 with TRBJ2-5; D might be TRBD1 (6 bases). The J call is doubtful: the DNA matches TRBJ2-7 better. The CDR3 totals 15 residues. CDR1 is PRHDT, CDR2 FYEKMQ, per germline (reference sequence). The CDR3 nucleotides read TGTGCCAGCAGCTCCCGGGACACAGTCAGCTACGAGCAGTACTTC. It translates to CASSSRDTVSYEQYF.

The rearrangement uses TRBV7-3 and TRBJ2-3; D remains unclear. Germline values: CDR1 SGHTA, CDR2 FQGTGA. Deletions cut 2 bases from V and 2 bases from J, with 8 bases between. The CDR3 is made up of 14 amino acids. The CDR3 sequence: CASSLGQNTDTQYF. The CDR3 coding sequence is TGTGCCAGCAGCTTAGGGCAGAACACAGATACGCAGTATTTT.

The rearrangement links TRBV13 to TRBJ2-1; the match to TRBD2 covers 7 bases. J lost 4 bases, V lost 0 bases, and 6 bases had no gene match. The germline gives CDR1 PRHDT, CDR2 FYEKMQ (reference sequence). The CDR3 length is 16 residues. The CDR3 loop is CASSLGGTTRYNEQFF. In nucleotides, the CDR3 is TGTGCCAGCAGCTTAGGCGGGACTACAAGGTACAATGAGCAGTTCTTC.

This chain joins TRBV14 and TRBJ2-3; D might be TRBD1 (5 bases). The CDR3 extends over 12 amino acids. The ends were cut back, 1 base at V and 9 bases at J, with 8 bases in the middle. Germline loops: CDR1 SGHDN, CDR2 FVKESK. The CDR3 bases are TGTGCCAGCAGCCAAGGGGGCTCGACGCAGTATTTT. The encoded protein is CASSQGGSTQYF.

The chain carries TRBV19 and TRBJ2-4; no firm D call. CDR3 length: 15 amino acids. Germline loops: CDR1 LNHDA, CDR2 SQIVND (reference sequence). V was trimmed by 3 bases and J by 1 base, leaving 10 bases between them. This chain's CDR3 is CASSMGAVAKNIQYF. CDR3 sequence (DNA): TGTGCCAGTAGTATGGGCGCCGTCGCCAAAAACATTCAGTACTTC.

DNA of the CDR3: TGTGCCATCAGTGAGTCCATGAGCGCGTCCTACAATGAGCAGTTCTTC. The encoded protein is CAISESMSASYNEQFF. This sequence joins TRBV10-3 and TRBJ2-1; D is uncertain. Trimming pared 0 bases from V and 1 base from J, leaving 10 bases between. Germline V lookup: CDR1 ENHRY, CDR2 SYGVKD. The CDR3 has 16 amino acids.

The chain uses TRBV11-3 and TRBJ2-1; 11 bases fit TRBD2. J lost 4 bases, V lost 0 bases, and 5 bases had no gene match. The CDR3 is 17 amino acids. From germline, CDR1 is SGHNT and CDR2 YENEEA. CDR3 protein: CASSLEGASGGYNEQFF. For the CDR3, the DNA is TGTGCCAGCAGCTTAGAAGGGGCTAGCGGGGGGTACAATGAGCAGTTCTTC. Full variable domain (remainder filled in from reference TRBV11-3 and TRBJ2-1): EAGVVQSPRYKIIEKKQPVAFWCNPISGHNTLYWYLQNLGQGPELLIRYENEEAVDDSQLPKDRFSAERLKGVDSTLKIQPAELGDSAVYLCASSLEGASGGYNEQFFGPGTRLTVL.

The chain uses TRBV2 and TRBJ2-3, with TRBD2 as a possible D gene (6 bases). Germline CDR1 SNHLY, CDR2 FYNNEI. Trimming pared 6 bases from V and 4 bases from J, leaving 17 bases between. The CDR3 has 15 amino acids. The CDR3 is CASRTVLASADTQYF. CDR3 DNA sequence: TGTGCCAGCAGGACGGTACTAGCTTCGGCAGATACGCAGTATTTT. Filled out from reference TRBV2 and TRBJ2-3, the complete variable domain reads EPEVTQTPSHQVTQMGQEVILRCVPISNHLYFYWYRQILGQKVEFLVSFYNNEISEKSEIFDDQFSVERPDGSNFTLKIRSTKLEDSAMYFCASRTVLASADTQYFGPGTRLTVL.

The chain combines TRBV10-2 with TRBJ2-2; D is perhaps TRBD2 (5 bases). V was cut by 4 bases and J by 3 bases, with 6 bases left in between. Germline V gene lookup returns CDR1 WSHSY and CDR2 SAAADI. The CDR3 consists of 13 residues. The CDR3 protein is CASSASYTGELFF. CDR3 in DNA: TGCGCCAGCAGTGCTAGCTACACCGGGGAGCTGTTTTTT.

The chain employs TRBV27 and TRBJ2-5; tentative D call: TRBD1 (5 bases). This CDR3 region has 16 residues. Trimming shortened V by 1 base and J by 2 bases, and 14 bases separated the two germline ends. Germline V gene lookup returns CDR1 MNHEY and CDR2 SMNVEV (reference sequence). The CDR3 DNA sequence: TGTGCCAGCAGTTTATTCCCCGGACACACACAAGAGACCCAGTACTTC. Its translation is CASSLFPGHTQETQYF.

The rearrangement uses TRBV5-4 and TRBJ2-3, with D possibly being TRBD1 (5 bases). V was clipped by 4 bases and J by 1 base, with 19 bases between them. CDR1 is SGHNT, CDR2 YYREEE, per germline (reference sequence). The CDR3 consists of 17 residues. In DNA form, the CDR3 reads TGTGCCAGCAGCCAACCCCAGGACAAATCCGGCACAGATACGCAGTATTTT. Translation gives CASSQPQDKSGTDTQYF.

V usage is TRBV5-4 and J usage is TRBJ2-7; tentative D call: TRBD2 (6 bases). The CDR3 runs to 13 residues. Per the germline V gene, CDR1 is SGHNT and CDR2 is YYREEE (reference sequence). Trimming stripped 4 bases from V and 5 bases from J, with 13 bases between. CDR3 coding DNA: TGTGCCAGCAGCGACTGGGGGGACCACGAGCAGTACTTC. Translating gives CASSDWGDHEQYF.

The V gene is TRBV27, the J gene TRBJ2-1, with 8 bases matching TRBD2. V gave up 3 bases and J gave up 2 bases; unmatched junction bases: 3. Looked up from germline, CDR1 is MNHEY and CDR2 is SMNVEV (reference sequence). The CDR3 sequence is 15 residues long. The CDR3 nucleotides read TGTGCCAGCAGTTTGTTTAGCGGGACCTACAATGAGCAGTTCTTC. It is translated as CASSLFSGTYNEQFF.

V usage is TRBV7-6 and J usage is TRBJ2-2, with 9 nucleotides matching TRBD2. J lost 0 bases, V lost 1 base, and 6 bases had no gene match. The germline V gene has CDR1 SGHVS and CDR2 FNYEAQ. The CDR3 loop spans 18 amino acids. The CDR3 nucleotides are TGTGCCAGCAGCTTAGGTCAGGCGGGGGGGTCGAACACCGGGGAGCTGTTTTTT. It codes for CASSLGQAGGSNTGELFF.

The chain has TRBV29-1 and TRBJ2-5, with a tentative D call TRBD1 (5 bases). The DNA matches TRBJ2-7 better at its end, which makes the J call doubtful. This CDR3 is 11 amino acids long. Per the germline V gene, CDR1 is SQVTM and CDR2 is ANQGSEA. The CDR3 sequence: CSVLTQGEQYF. The CDR3 DNA reads TGCAGCGTTTTGACCCAGGGCGAGCAGTACTTC.

The chain uses TRBV7-9 and TRBJ1-5, with TRBD1 identical over 8 bases. This CDR3 has 12 residues. In germline, CDR1 is SEHNR, CDR2 FQNEAQ (reference sequence). The V gene end was trimmed by 4 bases and the J gene end by 12 bases; junction bases not matched to a gene: 5. CDR3 residues: CASSSDREGQHF. The CDR3 DNA reads as TGTGCCAGCAGCTCGGACAGGGAGGGCCAGCATTTT.

This chain uses TRBV4-2 with TRBJ2-2; possible D gene TRBD1, 5 bases. This CDR3 contains 17 residues. Germline V gene sequence: CDR1 LGHNA, CDR2 YNFKEQ. V lost 0 bases and J lost 6, with 17 bases in between. The CDR3 coding sequence is TGTGCCAGCAGCCAAGAAGCAGCAGGGTTGTTCGCCGGGGAGCTGTTTTTT. Translation: CASSQEAAGLFAGELFF.

V usage is TRBV19 and J usage is TRBJ1-5, with 8 bases matching TRBD1. There are 13 residues in the CDR3. J was trimmed by 8 bases and V by 5 bases; bases with no gene match: 5. The germline gives CDR1 LNHDA, CDR2 SQIVND (reference sequence). CDR3 amino acids: CASSSDREKPQHF. The DNA of the CDR3 is TGTGCCAGTAGTTCGGACAGGGAGAAGCCCCAGCATTTT.

In its sample, this clone is medium-sized. This rearrangement joins TRBV2 to TRBJ2-2, with D tentatively TRBD2 (5 bases). V was pared by 6 bases and J by 0 bases, with 11 bases between. Germline V gives CDR1 SNHLY, CDR2 FYNNEI. The CDR3 runs 15 residues. The CDR3 DNA reads TGTGCCAGCAGATTAGCGATCACGAACACCGGGGAGCTGTTTTTT. This sequence encodes CASRLAITNTGELFF.

This chain uses TRBV6-4 with TRBJ2-2; the match to TRBD2 covers 11 bases. The CDR3 covers 16 residues. Germline V CDR1 and CDR2: MRHNA, SNTAGT. V dropped 6 bases and J dropped 4; count of bases not matched to a gene: 7. In nucleotides, the CDR3 is TGTGCCAGCAGCTCACTAGCGGGAGTAGGCACCGGGGAGCTGTTTTTT. It yields the protein CASSSLAGVGTGELFF.

The CDR3 region has the DNA TGCAGCGGGATGGGGGGGGCTTACGAGCAGTACTTC. It specifies CSGMGGAYEQYF. The V gene is TRBV29-1, the J gene TRBJ2-7; D may be TRBD2 (7 bases). The CDR3 runs to 12 residues. V lost 7 bases and J lost 4, with 14 bases in between. Per germline, CDR1 SQVTM and CDR2 ANQGSEA.

The gene calls are TRBV6-6 and TRBJ1-5; 8 nucleotides match TRBD1. CDR1 and CDR2 from the germline V gene are MNHNY and SVGAGI (reference sequence). V lost 8 bases and J lost 5; bases outside the gene matches: 5. This CDR3 spans 13 amino acids. Here the CDR3 DNA reads TGTGCCAGCTGCGGACAGGGAGATCAGCCCCAGCATTTT. Translating gives CASCGQGDQPQHF.

The genes are TRBV11-3 and TRBJ2-7, with TRBD2 matching over 12 bases. V shed 4 bases and J 3 bases; nucleotides not matched to a gene: 4. The CDR3 loop spans 15 amino acids. From germline, CDR1 is SGHNT and CDR2 YENEEA. The CDR3 DNA is TGTGCCAGCAGCTCCAGACTAGCGGGGGACTACGAGCAGTACTTC. This translates into CASSSRLAGDYEQYF.

This chain uses TRBV6-6 with TRBJ1-2; 7 nucleotides match TRBD1. Trimming at V came to 4 bases and at J to 2 bases, leaving 7 bases not matched to a gene. The germline V gene encodes CDR1 MNHNY and CDR2 SVGAGI (reference sequence). This CDR3 has 15 amino acids. CDR3: CASSFPGTVNYGYTF. The CDR3 region has the DNA TGTGCCAGCAGTTTCCCCGGGACAGTAAACTATGGCTACACCTTC.